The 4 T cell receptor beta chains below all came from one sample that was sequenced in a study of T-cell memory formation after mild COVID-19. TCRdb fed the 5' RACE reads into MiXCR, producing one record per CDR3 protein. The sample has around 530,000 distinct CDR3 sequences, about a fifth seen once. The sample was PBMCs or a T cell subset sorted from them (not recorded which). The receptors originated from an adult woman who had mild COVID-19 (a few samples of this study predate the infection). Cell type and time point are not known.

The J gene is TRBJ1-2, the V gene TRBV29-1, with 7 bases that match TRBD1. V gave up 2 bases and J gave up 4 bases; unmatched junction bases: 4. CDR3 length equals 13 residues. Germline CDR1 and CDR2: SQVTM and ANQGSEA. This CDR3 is CSVERQGLYGYTF. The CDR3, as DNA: TGCAGCGTTGAAAGACAGGGCCTCTATGGCTACACCTTC.

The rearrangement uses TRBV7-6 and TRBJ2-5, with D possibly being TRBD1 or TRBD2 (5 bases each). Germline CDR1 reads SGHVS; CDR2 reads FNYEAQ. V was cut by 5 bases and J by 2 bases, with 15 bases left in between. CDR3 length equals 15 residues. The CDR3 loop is CASSPVRGPQETQYF. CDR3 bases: TGTGCCAGCAGCCCCGTCCGGGGACCTCAAGAGACCCAGTACTTC.

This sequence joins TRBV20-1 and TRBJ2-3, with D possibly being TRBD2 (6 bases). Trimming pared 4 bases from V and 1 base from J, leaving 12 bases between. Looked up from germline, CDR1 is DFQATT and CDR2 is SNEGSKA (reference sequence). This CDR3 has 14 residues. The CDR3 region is CSATSLAGTDTQYF. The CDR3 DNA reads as TGCAGTGCTACATCACTAGCAGGCACAGATACGCAGTATTTT.

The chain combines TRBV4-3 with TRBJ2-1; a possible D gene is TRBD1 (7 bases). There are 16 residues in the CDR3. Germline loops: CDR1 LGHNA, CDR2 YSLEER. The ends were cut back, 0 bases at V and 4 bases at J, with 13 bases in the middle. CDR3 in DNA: TGCGCCAGCAGCCAAGATCCCCAGGGGGGATACAATGAGCAGTTCTTC. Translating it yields CASSQDPQGGYNEQFF.